This T cell receptor (beta chain) was identified during a study of PD-1 and CTLA-4 blockade in melanoma. Profiled with immunoSEQ multiplex PCR; TCRdb holds only in-frame clones, not every one. The repertoire holds approximately 33,000 clones, approximately 90% seen once, with roughly 8.6% in the top ten. Trimming pared 4 bases from V and 0 bases from J, leaving 9 bases between. Germline values: CDR1 SNHLY, CDR2 FYNNEI. The CDR3 runs to 15 residues. The clonotype originates from a human donor with melanoma. The specimen was CD8+ T cells from peripheral blood, collected from a patient given anti-PD-1 treatment. The chain has TRBV2 and TRBJ1-4; D possibly corresponds to TRBD1 (5 bases). The CDR3 reads CASSGGTPTNEKLFF. The CDR3 DNA is TGTGCCAGCAGTGGGGGCACCCCAACTAATGAAAAACTGTTTTTT.